These 14 T cell receptor beta chains share one sample of origin, sequenced in a study of T cells after yellow fever vaccination. MiXCR, applied by TCRdb to the 5' RACE reads, yields one record per CDR3 protein. Seen here are a few hundred thousand distinct CDR3 sequences, around 20% observed once, and the top ten hold 15% to 20%. The input for sequencing was PBMCs, taken before the yellow fever booster vaccination. These receptors all come from a man younger than 30 who received the YFV17D yellow fever vaccine.

In its sample, this clonotype was seen a few times. The gene calls are TRBV5-1 and TRBJ2-1; a weak D match, TRBD1 (6 bases). V lost 0 bases, J lost 2 bases, and 12 bases lay in between. CDR3 length: 16 residues. Germline V gene sequence: CDR1 SGHRS, CDR2 YFSETQ. The CDR3 region is CASSLAYGGAYNEQFF. The DNA for the CDR3 is TGCGCCAGCAGCTTGGCTTATGGGGGCGCCTACAATGAGCAGTTCTTC.

V is TRBV20-1 and J is TRBJ1-5; D possibly corresponds to TRBD1 (5 bases). The CDR3 runs to 14 residues. CDR1 DFQATT and CDR2 SNEGSKA come from the germline V gene (reference sequence). V was pared by 6 bases and J by 5 bases, with 17 bases between. CDR3 protein: CSAATGTLDQPQHF. DNA of the CDR3: TGCAGTGCAGCTACCGGGACCCTCGATCAGCCCCAGCATTTT.

This clonotype was seen repeatedly, ten times or more. This sequence joins TRBV20-1 and TRBJ2-1; 8 bases match TRBD2. This CDR3 spans 14 amino acids. Germline CDR1 reads DFQATT; CDR2 reads SNEGSKA (reference sequence). Trimming cost V 6 bases and J 6 bases; bases outside gene matches: 10. Here the CDR3 DNA reads TGCAGTGCCCCGGGGCGGGGGGCTCCCAATGAGCAGTTCTTC. Translating gives CSAPGRGAPNEQFF.

The chain links TRBV2 to TRBJ2-3, with D possibly being TRBD1 or TRBD2 (5 bases each). Germline values: CDR1 SNHLY, CDR2 FYNNEI. V was pared by 6 bases and J by 9 bases, with 13 bases between. The CDR3 is 12 residues long. The CDR3, as DNA: TGTGCCAGCAGCGGGACCCGCAACACGCAGTATTTT. Amino acid sequence: CASSGTRNTQYF.

The rearrangement links TRBV20-1 to TRBJ1-1, with D possibly being TRBD1 (5 bases). The germline CDR1 and CDR2 sequences are DFQATT and SNEGSKA (reference sequence). Trimming took 3 bases from V and 1 from J, leaving 24 bases between them. The CDR3 totals 18 residues. CDR3 nucleotide sequence: TGCAGTGCTAGCGGTCGGGGGGACCTGTTTCGATGGAACACTGAAGCTTTCTTT. Protein: CSASGRGDLFRWNTEAFF.

The table lists this clonotype with a few counts. The genes are TRBV20-1 and TRBJ2-1, with 10 nucleotides matching TRBD2. The V segment lost 2 bases and the J segment 9 bases; nucleotides outside the gene matches: 1. Germline CDR1 reads DFQATT; CDR2 reads SNEGSKA (reference sequence). The CDR3 is 12 amino acids. The CDR3 coding sequence is TGCAGTGCTAGACCTAGCGGGGGTGAGCAGTTCTTC. Protein sequence: CSARPSGGEQFF.

The chain carries TRBV9 and TRBJ2-4; D gene ambiguous. Between the trimmed V and J ends, which lost 3 bases and 5 bases, there was a span of 9 bases. The CDR3 is made up of 13 amino acids. CDR1 and CDR2 (germline): SGDLS, YYNGEE. The CDR3 DNA follows: TGTGCCAGCAGCGCGACGTGGGAAAACATTCAGTACTTC. Its protein product is CASSATWENIQYF.

V is TRBV19 and J is TRBJ2-7; 9 nucleotides line up with TRBD1. V was clipped by 11 bases and J by 0 bases; unmatched bases: 8. Looked up from germline, CDR1 is LNHDA and CDR2 is SQIVND (reference sequence). This CDR3 spans 14 amino acids. The CDR3 DNA is TGTGCCCACGTGGACAGGGGATTCTCCTACGAGCAGTACGTC. Translating gives CAHVDRGFSYEQYV.

There are a few counts of this clonotype. J is TRBJ1-3 and V is TRBV5-6; D remains ambiguous. This CDR3 comprises 13 residues. Germline V gene sequence: CDR1 SGHDT, CDR2 YYEEEE. Trimming left V 0 bases short and J 10 bases short, with 11 bases between. The CDR3 bases are TGTGCCAGCAGCTTGGGAGTGGAGGGTACCATATATTTT. Its protein product is CASSLGVEGTIYF.

This chain uses TRBV20-1 with TRBJ1-1; D ambiguous. This CDR3 region has 11 residues. Trimming stripped 3 bases from V and 5 bases from J, with 7 bases between. Germline V gene sequence: CDR1 DFQATT, CDR2 SNEGSKA (reference sequence). CDR3 sequence: CSARSVTEAFF. The CDR3 DNA is TGCAGTGCTAGGAGTGTTACTGAAGCTTTCTTT.

This chain joins TRBV6-5 and TRBJ1-6; no definite D call. The germline V and J ends were trimmed by 2 bases and 12 bases, with 8 bases remaining between them. This CDR3 has 12 residues. Germline assignment: CDR1 MNHEY and CDR2 SVGAGI. The CDR3 DNA reads TGTGCCAGCAGTTACGGCGGACGACCCCTCCACTTT. The encoded protein is CASSYGGRPLHF.

V gene TRBV7-2 combines with J gene TRBJ1-1; D might be TRBD1 (5 bases). Trimming left V 2 bases short and J 4 bases short, with 11 bases between. This CDR3 spans 14 amino acids. The germline CDR1 and CDR2 sequences are SGHTA and FQGNSA. The CDR3 DNA is TGTGCCAGCAGCTTAATGGGACTTGGCACTGAAGCTTTCTTT. Translated, it gives CASSLMGLGTEAFF. The whole variable domain, remainder taken from reference TRBV7-2 and TRBJ1-1, is GAGVSQSPSNKVTEKGKDVELRCDPISGHTALYWYRQSLGQGLEFLIYFQGNSAPDKSGLPSDRFSAERTGGSVSTLTIQRTQQEDSAVYLCASSLMGLGTEAFFGQGTRLTVV.

The rearrangement joins TRBV6-5 to TRBJ1-2; D possibly corresponds to TRBD1 (5 bases). This CDR3 is built from 15 residues. Germline V gene data show CDR1 as MNHEY and CDR2 as SVGAGI. Between the trimmed V and J ends, which lost 3 bases and 4 bases, there was a span of 15 bases. Written as DNA, the CDR3 is TGTGCCAGCAGTTATAGGCTCGGGACCGGCTATGGCTACACCTTC. Translating gives CASSYRLGTGYGYTF.

The gene calls are TRBV7-9 and TRBJ2-7; a possible D gene is TRBD1 (6 bases). The ends were cut back, 5 bases at V and 2 bases at J, with 10 bases in the middle. CDR3 length: 13 amino acids. Germline V gene data show CDR1 as SEHNR and CDR2 as FQNEAQ (reference sequence). CDR3 coding DNA: TGTGCCAGCAGCAAGGACAGCCCCTACGAGCAGTACTTC. Translated, it gives CASSKDSPYEQYF.